This T cell receptor beta chain stems from a study of blood T cell repertoires in COVID-19. At the level of the study: Both acute and convalescent COVID-19 samples were obtained from the United States, Italy and Spain. The analysed material was cDNA or gDNA that came from T cells, B-cell-depleted T cells, or PBMCs.

Profiled with immunoSEQ multiplex PCR; TCRdb holds only in-frame clones, not every one. This repertoire shows over 150,000 clones, approximately 87% found once; its top ten account for about 12%. The CDR3 totals 14 residues. V was clipped by 5 bases and J by 5 bases, with 16 bases between them. The V gene's germline CDR1 is SGHNT and CDR2 YENEEA. This TCR was recovered from a woman between 65 and 79 years old with COVID-19, enrolled during active disease. The rearrangement uses TRBV11-3 and TRBJ2-7; a weak D match, TRBD2 (6 bases). The specimen sequenced was peripheral blood. The DNA for the CDR3 is TGTGCCAGCAGCCAGCGACTAGTTTTCGACGAGCAGTACTTC. It translates to CASSQRLVFDEQYF. Variable domain in full (rest from reference TRBV11-3 and TRBJ2-7): EAGVVQSPRYKIIEKKQPVAFWCNPISGHNTLYWYLQNLGQGPELLIRYENEEAVDDSQLPKDRFSAERLKGVDSTLKIQPAELGDSAVYLCASSQRLVFDEQYFGPGTRLTVT.